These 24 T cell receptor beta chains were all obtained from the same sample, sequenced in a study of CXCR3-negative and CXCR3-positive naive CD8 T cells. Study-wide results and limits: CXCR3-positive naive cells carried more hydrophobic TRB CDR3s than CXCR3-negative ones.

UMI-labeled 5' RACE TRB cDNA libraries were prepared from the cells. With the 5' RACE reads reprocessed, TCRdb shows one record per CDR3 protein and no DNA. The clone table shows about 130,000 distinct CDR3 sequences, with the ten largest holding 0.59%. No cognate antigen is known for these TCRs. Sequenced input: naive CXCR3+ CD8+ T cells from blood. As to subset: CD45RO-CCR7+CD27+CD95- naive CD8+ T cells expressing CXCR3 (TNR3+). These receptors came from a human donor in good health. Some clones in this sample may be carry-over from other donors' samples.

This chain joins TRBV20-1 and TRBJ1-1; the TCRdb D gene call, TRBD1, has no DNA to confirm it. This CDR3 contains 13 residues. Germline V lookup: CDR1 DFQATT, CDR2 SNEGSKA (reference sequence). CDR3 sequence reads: CSARLQGDTEAFF.

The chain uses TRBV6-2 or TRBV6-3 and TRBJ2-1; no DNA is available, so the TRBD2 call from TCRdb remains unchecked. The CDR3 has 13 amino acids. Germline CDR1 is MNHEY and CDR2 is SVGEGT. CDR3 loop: CASSYGSGWEQFF.

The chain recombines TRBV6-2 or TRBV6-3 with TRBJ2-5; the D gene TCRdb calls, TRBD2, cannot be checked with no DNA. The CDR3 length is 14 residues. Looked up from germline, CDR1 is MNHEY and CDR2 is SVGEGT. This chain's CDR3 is CASSWGLATAAQYF.

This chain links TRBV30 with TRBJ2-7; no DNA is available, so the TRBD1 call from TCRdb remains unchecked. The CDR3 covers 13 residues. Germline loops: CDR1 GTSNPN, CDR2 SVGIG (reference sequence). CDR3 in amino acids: CACTPGAGDEQYF.

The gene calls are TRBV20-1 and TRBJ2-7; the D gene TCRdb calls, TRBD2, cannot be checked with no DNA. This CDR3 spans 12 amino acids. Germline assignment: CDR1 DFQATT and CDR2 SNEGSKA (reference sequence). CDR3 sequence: CSATGTSGPQYF.

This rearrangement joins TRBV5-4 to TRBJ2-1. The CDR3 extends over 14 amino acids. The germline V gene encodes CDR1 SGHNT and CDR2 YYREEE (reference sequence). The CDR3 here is CASSLGSSGNEQFF.

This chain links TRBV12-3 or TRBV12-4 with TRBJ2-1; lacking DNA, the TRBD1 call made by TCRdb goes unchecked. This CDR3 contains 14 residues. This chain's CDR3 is CASSLAGGHNEQFF.

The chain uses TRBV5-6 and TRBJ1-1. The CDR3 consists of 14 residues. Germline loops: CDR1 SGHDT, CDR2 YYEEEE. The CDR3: CASSLGAMNTEAFF.

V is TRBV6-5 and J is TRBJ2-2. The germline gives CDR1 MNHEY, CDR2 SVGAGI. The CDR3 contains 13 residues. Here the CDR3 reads CASSYLNTGELFF.

CDR3 residues: CATSQGEIGLAGEYITGELFF. This chain links TRBV14 with TRBJ2-2; the TCRdb call, TRBD2, lacks DNA for checking. This CDR3 spans 21 amino acids. Germline lookup yields CDR1 SGHDN and CDR2 FVKESK.

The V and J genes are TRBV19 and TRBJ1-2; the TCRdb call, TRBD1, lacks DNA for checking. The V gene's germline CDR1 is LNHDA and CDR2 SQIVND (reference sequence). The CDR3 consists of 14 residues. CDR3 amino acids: CASSIRDSVYGYTF.

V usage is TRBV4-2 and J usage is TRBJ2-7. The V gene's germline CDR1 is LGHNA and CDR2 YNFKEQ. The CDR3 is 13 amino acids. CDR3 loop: CASSQESSYEQYF.

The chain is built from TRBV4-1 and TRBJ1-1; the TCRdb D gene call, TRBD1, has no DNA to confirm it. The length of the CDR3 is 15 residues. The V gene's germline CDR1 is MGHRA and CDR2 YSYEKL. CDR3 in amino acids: CASSQTRQENTEAFF.

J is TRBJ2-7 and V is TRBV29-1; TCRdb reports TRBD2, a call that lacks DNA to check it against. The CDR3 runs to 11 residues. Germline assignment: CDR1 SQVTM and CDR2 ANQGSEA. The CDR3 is CSVETRREQYF.

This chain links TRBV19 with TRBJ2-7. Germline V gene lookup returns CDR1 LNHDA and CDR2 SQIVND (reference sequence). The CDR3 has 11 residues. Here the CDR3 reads CATGSSYEQYF. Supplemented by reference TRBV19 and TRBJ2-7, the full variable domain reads DGGITQSPKYLFRKEGQNVTLSCEQNLNHDAMYWYRQDPGQGLRLIYYSQIVNDFQKGDIAEGYSVSREKKESFPLTVTSAQKNPTAFYLCATGSSYEQYFGPGTRLTVT.

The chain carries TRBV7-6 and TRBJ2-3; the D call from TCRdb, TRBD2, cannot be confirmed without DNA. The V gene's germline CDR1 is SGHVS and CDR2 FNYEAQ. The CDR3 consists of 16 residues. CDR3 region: CASSHPSGRGADTQYF. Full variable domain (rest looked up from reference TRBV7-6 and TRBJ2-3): GAGVSQSPRYKVTKRGQDVALRCDPISGHVSLYWYRQALGQGPEFLTYFNYEAQQDKSGLPNDRFSAERPEGSISTLTIQRTEQRDSAMYRCASSHPSGRGADTQYFGPGTRLTVL.

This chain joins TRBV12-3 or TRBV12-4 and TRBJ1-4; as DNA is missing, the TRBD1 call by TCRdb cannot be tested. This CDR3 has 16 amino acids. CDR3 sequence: CASSLVGQLSNEKLFF.

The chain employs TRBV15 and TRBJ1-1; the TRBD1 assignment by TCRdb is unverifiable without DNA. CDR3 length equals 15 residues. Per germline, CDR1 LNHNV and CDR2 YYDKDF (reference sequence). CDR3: CATSSPGTGGTEAFF. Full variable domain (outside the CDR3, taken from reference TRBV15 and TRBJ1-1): DAMVIQNPRYQVTQFGKPVTLSCSQTLNHNVMYWYQQKSSQAPKLLFHYYDKDFNNEADTPDNFQSRRPNTSFCFLDIRSPGLGDTAMYLCATSSPGTGGTEAFFGQGTRLTVV.

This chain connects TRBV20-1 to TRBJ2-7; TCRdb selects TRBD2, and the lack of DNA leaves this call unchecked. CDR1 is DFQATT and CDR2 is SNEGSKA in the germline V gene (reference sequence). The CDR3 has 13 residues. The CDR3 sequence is CSAYSGETYEQYF.

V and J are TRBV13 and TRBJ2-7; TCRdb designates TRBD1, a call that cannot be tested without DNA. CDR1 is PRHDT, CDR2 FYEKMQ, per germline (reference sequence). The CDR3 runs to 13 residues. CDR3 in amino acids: CASTWTGSGEQYF. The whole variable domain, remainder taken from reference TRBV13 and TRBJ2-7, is AAGVIQSPRHLIKEKRETATLKCYPIPRHDTVYWYQQGPGQDPQFLISFYEKMQSDKGSIPDRFSAQQFSDYHSELNMSSLELGDSALYFCASTWTGSGEQYFGPGTRLTVT.

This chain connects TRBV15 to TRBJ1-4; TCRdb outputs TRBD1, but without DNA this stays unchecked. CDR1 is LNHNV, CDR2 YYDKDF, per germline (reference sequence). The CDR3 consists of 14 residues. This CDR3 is CATSREGLGEKLFF. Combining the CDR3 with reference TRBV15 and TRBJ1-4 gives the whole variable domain DAMVIQNPRYQVTQFGKPVTLSCSQTLNHNVMYWYQQKSSQAPKLLFHYYDKDFNNEADTPDNFQSRRPNTSFCFLDIRSPGLGDTAMYLCATSREGLGEKLFFGSGTQLSVL.

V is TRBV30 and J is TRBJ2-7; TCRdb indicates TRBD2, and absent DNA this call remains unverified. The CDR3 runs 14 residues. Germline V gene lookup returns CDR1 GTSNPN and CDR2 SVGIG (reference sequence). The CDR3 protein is CALSAEGIAYEQYF.

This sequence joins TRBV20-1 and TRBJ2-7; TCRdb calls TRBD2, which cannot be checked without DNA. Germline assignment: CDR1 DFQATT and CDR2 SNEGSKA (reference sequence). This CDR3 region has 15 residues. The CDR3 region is CSASPLAGVAYEQYF.

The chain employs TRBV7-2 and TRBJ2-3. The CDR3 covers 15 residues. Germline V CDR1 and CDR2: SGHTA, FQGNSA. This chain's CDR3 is CASSLAPTFTDTQYF.